This T cell receptor (beta chain) stems from a study of blood T cell repertoires in COVID-19. V gave up 7 bases and J gave up 3 bases, with 12 bases separating them. CDR1 is MDHEN, CDR2 SYDVKM, per germline. The CDR3 spans 13 residues. Here immunoSEQ multiplex PCR was the method, and the copy in TCRdb shows in-frame clones only, minus some. The sample lists fewer than 450,000 clones; around 88% were seen once. The chain carries TRBV28 and TRBJ1-2, with D maybe TRBD1 (5 bases). The sequence was obtained from a woman in her fifties or sixties with COVID-19, enrolled during active disease. The sequencing sample was made of peripheral blood. In DNA, the CDR3 is TGTGCCAGCACAGGGAACGTGGACTATGGCTACACCTTC. It is translated as CASTGNVDYGYTF.